The clone carrying this T cell receptor beta chain was detected only a few times. Amplification of TCR beta CDR3 regions was performed using RNA transcripts as template. The HTBI set primed first-round TCR CDR3 RT-PCR. One entry per CDR3 protein, called by TCRdb with MiXCR from the multiplex PCR reads. Among about 660,000 distinct CDR3 sequences, 40% to 55% were seen once, and the ten largest hold 7% to 7.5%. Clinical symptoms, serum thyroxine and TRAb, thyroid ultrasound and orbital computed tomography together formed the diagnostic basis. The sample belongs to a study of T cells in Graves' hyperthyroidism and ophthalmopathy. This TCR was recovered from an adult man with Graves' disease, either hyperthyroidism or ophthalmopathy (not recorded which). Input material: peripheral blood or thyroid tissue (not recorded which).

The CDR3 spells CSGVGLAGSQETQYF. The DNA of the CDR3 is TGCAGTGGGGTGGGGCTAGCGGGTTCCCAAGAGACCCAGTACTTC. V gene TRBV20-1 combines with J gene TRBJ2-5; 8 nucleotides line up with TRBD2. The V gene end was trimmed by 7 bases and the J gene end by 1 base; junction bases not matched to a gene: 11. The CDR3 consists of 15 residues. Germline V gene sequence: CDR1 DFQATT, CDR2 SNEGSKA (reference sequence).